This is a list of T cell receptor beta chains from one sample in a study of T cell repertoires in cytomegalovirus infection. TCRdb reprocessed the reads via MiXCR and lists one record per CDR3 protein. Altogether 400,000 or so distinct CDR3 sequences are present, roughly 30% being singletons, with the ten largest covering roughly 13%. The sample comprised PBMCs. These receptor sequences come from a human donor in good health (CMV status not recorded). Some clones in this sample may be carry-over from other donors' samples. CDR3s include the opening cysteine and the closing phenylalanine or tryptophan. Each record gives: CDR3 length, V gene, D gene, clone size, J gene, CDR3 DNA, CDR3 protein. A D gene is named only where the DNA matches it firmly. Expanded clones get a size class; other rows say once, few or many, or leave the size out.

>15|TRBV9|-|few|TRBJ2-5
TGTGCCAGCAGCGTGGCCGGTCTAGGGGGAGAGACCCAGTACTTC
CASSVAGLGGETQYF
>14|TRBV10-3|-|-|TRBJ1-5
TGTGCCATCAGTGATACCCAGGGTCCACAGCCCCAGCATTTT
CAISDTQGPQPQHF
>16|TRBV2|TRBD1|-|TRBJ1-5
TGTGCCAGCAGTGGGGACAGGGGAAGAGACAATCAGCCCCAGCATTTT
CASSGDRGRDNQPQHF
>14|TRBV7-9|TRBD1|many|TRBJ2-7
TGTGCCAGCAGCCCGGACAGGGAACTCTACGAGCAGTACTTC
CASSPDRELYEQYF
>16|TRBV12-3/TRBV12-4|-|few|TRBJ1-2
TGTGCCAGCAGTTTAGCGGGGGCCGGAGGTCGAGGTGGCTACACCTTC
CASSLAGAGGRGGYTF
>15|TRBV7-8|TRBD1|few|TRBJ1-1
TGTGCCAGCAGCTTAAGGGGACAGCGGGGGACTGAAGCTTTCTTT
CASSLRGQRGTEAFF
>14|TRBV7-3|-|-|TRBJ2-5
TGTGCCAGCAGCTTAACGGGCAGGGCGGAGACCCAGTACTTC
CASSLTGRAETQYF
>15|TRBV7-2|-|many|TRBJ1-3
TGTGCCAGCAGCTTAGAACAGTACTCTGGAAACACCATATATTTT
CASSLEQYSGNTIYF
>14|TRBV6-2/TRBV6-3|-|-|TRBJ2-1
TGTGCCAGCAGTTACCTTAGCAGGTACAATGAGCAGTTCTTC
CASSYLSRYNEQFF
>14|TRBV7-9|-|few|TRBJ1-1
TGTGCCAGCAGCTTAAGGGACCCTAACACTGAAGCTTTCTTT
CASSLRDPNTEAFF
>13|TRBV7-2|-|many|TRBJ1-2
TGTGCCAGCAGAGGGGCGGGGAACTATGGCTACACCTTC
CASRGAGNYGYTF
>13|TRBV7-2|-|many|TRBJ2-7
TGTGCCAGCAGCTCTAGGAGCTCCTACGAGCAGTACTTC
CASSSRSSYEQYF
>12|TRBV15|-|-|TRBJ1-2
TGTGCCACCAGCCACCAAGACTATGGCTACACCTTC
CATSHQDYGYTF
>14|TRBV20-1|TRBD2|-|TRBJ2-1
TGCAGTGCCTCTGGGACTATCCAATACAATGAGCAGTTCTTC
CSASGTIQYNEQFF
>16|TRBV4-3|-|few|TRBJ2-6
TGCGCCAGCAGCCAGGCAACAGGGACCGGGGCCAACGTCCTGACTTTC
CASSQATGTGANVLTF
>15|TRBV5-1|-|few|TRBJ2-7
TGCGCCAGCAGCTTCCGGACAGACTACTACTACGAGCAGTACTTC
CASSFRTDYYYEQYF
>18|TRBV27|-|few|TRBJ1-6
TGTGCCAGCAGTTCTAGAATGGTTACCCGGGGGCAGGGTTCACCCCTCCACTTT
CASSSRMVTRGQGSPLHF
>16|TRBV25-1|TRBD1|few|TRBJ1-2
TGTGCCAGCAGTCTTAAGGGGGCAGGGCCGAGTTACGGCTACACCTTC
CASSLKGAGPSYGYTF
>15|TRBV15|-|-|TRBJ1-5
TGTTCCACCAGCAGAGACCGCGGGGCGGGTCAGCCCCAGCATTTT
CSTSRDRGAGQPQHF
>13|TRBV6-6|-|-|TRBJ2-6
TGTGCCAGCAGTTATCAGGGGGCCAACGTCCTGACTTTC
CASSYQGANVLTF
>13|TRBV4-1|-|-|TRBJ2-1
TGCGCCAGCAGCCAACCGTACAGCAATGAGCAGTTCTTC
CASSQPYSNEQFF
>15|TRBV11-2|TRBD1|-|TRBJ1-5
TGTGCCAGCAGCAAAAATAAGGGGGCGAATCAGCCCCAGCATTTT
CASSKNKGANQPQHF
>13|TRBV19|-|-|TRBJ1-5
TGTGCCAGTAGTATCGGAGTTACGCAGCCCCAGCATTTT
CASSIGVTQPQHF
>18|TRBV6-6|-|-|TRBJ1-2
TGTGCCAGCAGAGCAGTTAGTGGTTTTCTCGGGGCGGGCTATGGCTACACCTTC
CASRAVSGFLGAGYGYTF
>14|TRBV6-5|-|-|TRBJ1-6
TGTGCCAGCAAGGCAGGGAAAGTTTGGTCACCCCTCCACTTT
CASKAGKVWSPLHF
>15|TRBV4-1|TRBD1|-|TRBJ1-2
TGCGCCAGCAGCGAAACCGGGACAGGGATCTATGGCTACACCTTC
CASSETGTGIYGYTF
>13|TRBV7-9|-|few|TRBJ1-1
TGTGCCAGCAGCCGACCAGGGGTAACTGAAGCTTTCTTT
CASSRPGVTEAFF
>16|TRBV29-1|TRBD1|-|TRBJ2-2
TGCAGCGTTGAAAGTAGGCAGGGGGCTGACACCGGGGAGCTGTTTTTT
CSVESRQGADTGELFF
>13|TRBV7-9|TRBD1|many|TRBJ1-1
TGTGCCAGCAGCCTACAGGGGAAGGACATGGCTTTCTTT
CASSLQGKDMAFF
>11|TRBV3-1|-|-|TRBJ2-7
TGTGCCAGCAGCCAAGACGACGAGCAGTACTTC
CASSQDDEQYF
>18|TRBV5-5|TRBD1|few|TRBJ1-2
TGTGCCAGCAGCTTGGTAGGGAGACAGGGGGTCATAGGCTATGACTACACCTTC
CASSLVGRQGVIGYDYTF
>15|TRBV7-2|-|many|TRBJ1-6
TGTGCCAGCAGCTTTACATCAGGGGCGGATTCACCCCTCCACTTT
CASSFTSGADSPLHF
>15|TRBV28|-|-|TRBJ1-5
TGTGCCAGCAGTCTTGTGGGTTGGGTCGGGCAGCCCCAGCATTTT
CASSLVGWVGQPQHF
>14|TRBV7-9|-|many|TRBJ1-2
TGTGCCAGCAGCTTAGTGGCAGTCAACCATGGCTACACCTTC
CASSLVAVNHGYTF
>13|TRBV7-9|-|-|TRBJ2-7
TGTGCCAGCAGCCAACCGAGGACCCTGGAGCAGTACTTC
CASSQPRTLEQYF
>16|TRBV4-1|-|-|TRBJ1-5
TGCGCCATCAGCCAAGATGACGAGTTCAGCAATCAGCCGCAGCATTTT
CAISQDDEFSNQPQHF
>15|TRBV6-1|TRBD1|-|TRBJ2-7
TGTGCCAGCAGCGAACCCGGGACAGGGGGCCACGAGCAGTACTTC
CASSEPGTGGHEQYF
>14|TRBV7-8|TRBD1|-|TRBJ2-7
TGTGCCAGCAGCTTGCAAAGGACAGGCTACGAGCAGTACTTC
CASSLQRTGYEQYF
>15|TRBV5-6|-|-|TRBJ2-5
TGTGCCAGCAGCCCCGCGGGCCTCGCGGGGGAGACCCAGTACTTC
CASSPAGLAGETQYF
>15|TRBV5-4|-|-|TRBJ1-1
TGTGCCAGCAGTTCCGTGTCAGGGAAGAACACTGAAGCTTTCTTT
CASSSVSGKNTEAFF
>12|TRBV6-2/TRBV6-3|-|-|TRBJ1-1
TGTGCCAGCAAGAGAGGGGAGACTGAAGCTTTCTTT
CASKRGETEAFF
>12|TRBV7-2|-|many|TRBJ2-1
TGTGCCAGCAGCTTCACGCCGAGTGAGCAGTTCTTC
CASSFTPSEQFF
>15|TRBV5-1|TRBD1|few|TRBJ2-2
TGCGCCAGCAGCTTGCCCCAGACAGGGGCCGGGGAGCTGTTTTTT
CASSLPQTGAGELFF
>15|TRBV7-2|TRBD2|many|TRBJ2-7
TGTGCCAGCAGCTTAGAAGCGCGGGGGGTCGGCGAGCAGTACTTC
CASSLEARGVGEQYF
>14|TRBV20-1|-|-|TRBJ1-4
TGCAGTGCTAGGGCGGAGGAGGCTAATGAAAAACTGTTTTTT
CSARAEEANEKLFF
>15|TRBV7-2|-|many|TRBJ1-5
TGTGCCAGCAGCTCGGGACGCTCAAGCAATCAGCCCCAGCATTTT
CASSSGRSSNQPQHF
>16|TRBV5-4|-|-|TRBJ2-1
TGTGCCAGCAGCTTGCCAGGAGGGGGGGCCGTTTTTGAGCAGTTCTTC
CASSLPGGGAVFEQFF
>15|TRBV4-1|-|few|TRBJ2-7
TGCGCCAGCAGCCCGAGGCAGGATTTTTACTACGAGCAGTACTTC
CASSPRQDFYYEQYF
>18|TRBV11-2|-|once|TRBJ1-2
TGTGCCAGCAGCTTTAACAGAAAGGGACGGACCTTTAACTATGGCTACACCTTC
CASSFNRKGRTFNYGYTF
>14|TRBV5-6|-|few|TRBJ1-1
TGTGCCAGCAGCCCAACCGACACGAACACTGAAGCTTTCTTT
CASSPTDTNTEAFF
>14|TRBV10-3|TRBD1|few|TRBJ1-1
TGTGCCATCGCGGATGTCCCGGGACAGGGTGAAGCTTTCTTT
CAIADVPGQGEAFF
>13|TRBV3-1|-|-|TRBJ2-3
TGTGCCAGCAGCCAACCAGGGGCGGATACGCAGTATTTT
CASSQPGADTQYF
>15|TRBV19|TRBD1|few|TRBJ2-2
TGTGCCAGTAGTACATCGGGACAGCCGACCGGGGAGCTGTTTTTT
CASSTSGQPTGELFF
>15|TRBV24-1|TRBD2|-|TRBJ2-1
TGTGCCACCACTGATTTGACGGGGGGGGAGGTTCGGCAGTTCTTC
CATTDLTGGEVRQFF
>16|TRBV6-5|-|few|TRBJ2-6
TGTGCCAGCAGTTACTCTTTGGCCTCTGGGGCCAACGTCCTGACTTTC
CASSYSLASGANVLTF
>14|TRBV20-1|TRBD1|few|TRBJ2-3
TGCAGTGCTCCTCGGACAGGGACCACAGATACGCAGTATTTT
CSAPRTGTTDTQYF
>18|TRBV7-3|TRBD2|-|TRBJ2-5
TGTGCCAGCAGCTCTAAAAGGACCAGCGGGGGCCCCCGGGAGACCCAGTACTTC
CASSSKRTSGGPRETQYF
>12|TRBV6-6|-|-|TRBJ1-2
TGTGCCAGCAGTCAACCCCCCGAAGGCTACACCTTC
CASSQPPEGYTF
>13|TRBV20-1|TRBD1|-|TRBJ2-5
TGCAGTGCCCGAACAGGGGCTGGACAGACCCAGTACTTC
CSARTGAGQTQYF